This entry lists 20 T cell receptor beta chains sequenced from one sample in a study of T cell responses to AZD1222 COVID-19 vaccine. Repertoires were generated with immunoSEQ multiplex PCR, while TCRdb's copy carries only in-frame clones and drops some. Of under 150,000 clones in the sample, roughly 90% are singletons; the top ten hold under 9%. This sample comprised peripheral blood, obtained on day 0 of AZD1222 vaccination. These receptors originate from an adult in good health.

This chain links TRBV18 with TRBJ1-2, with D maybe TRBD1 (6 bases). Trimming took off 1 base at V and 4 bases at J, with 13 bases between the two ends. Germline loops: CDR1 KGHSH, CDR2 LQKENI. The CDR3 totals 15 residues. For the CDR3, the DNA is TGTGCCAGCTCACCACAAGGACAGTCATTCTATGGCTACACCTTC. Its translation is CASSPQGQSFYGYTF.

V gene TRBV19 combines with J gene TRBJ2-5; D tentatively fits TRBD1 or TRBD2 (6 bases each). This CDR3 comprises 16 residues. V lost 3 bases and J lost 2, with 16 bases in between. CDR1 and CDR2 from the germline V gene are LNHDA and SQIVND (reference sequence). CDR3 sequence: CASSMGGWRAQETQYF. The CDR3 region has the DNA TGTGCCAGTAGTATGGGGGGCTGGCGGGCTCAAGAGACCCAGTACTTC.

J is TRBJ2-5 and V is TRBV2; 11 bases agree with TRBD1. The germline V gene encodes CDR1 SNHLY and CDR2 FYNNEI. Germline trimming cut 5 bases from V and 5 bases from J; bases unmatched to any gene: 4. This CDR3 has 14 amino acids. This chain's CDR3 is CASSWDRGFETQYF. The CDR3, as DNA: TGTGCCAGCAGTTGGGACAGGGGGTTTGAGACCCAGTACTTC.

V gene TRBV5-1 combines with J gene TRBJ1-1; D is ambiguous. V lost 2 bases and J lost 1, with 9 bases in between. Germline V gene sequence: CDR1 SGHRS, CDR2 YFSETQ. This CDR3 contains 14 residues. CDR3 sequence: CASSLPGTNTEAFF. The CDR3 nucleotides are TGCGCCAGCAGCTTACCCGGAACGAACACTGAAGCTTTCTTT.

CDR3 amino acids: CASSLDPSQGATGELFF. CDR3 bases: TGTGCCAGCAGCTTAGACCCCTCCCAGGGGGCGACCGGGGAGCTGTTTTTT. The rearrangement joins TRBV11-3 to TRBJ2-2; 8 bases line up with TRBD1. The V gene's germline CDR1 is SGHNT and CDR2 YENEEA. V lost 0 bases to trimming and J lost 5 bases; unmatched junction nucleotides: 8. This CDR3 contains 17 residues. Combining the CDR3 with reference TRBV11-3 and TRBJ2-2 gives the whole variable domain EAGVVQSPRYKIIEKKQPVAFWCNPISGHNTLYWYLQNLGQGPELLIRYENEEAVDDSQLPKDRFSAERLKGVDSTLKIQPAELGDSAVYLCASSLDPSQGATGELFFGEGSRLTVL.

This clone was seen a single time. The chain links TRBV7-9 to TRBJ1-1, with a tentative D call TRBD1 (6 bases). The CDR3 totals 15 residues. In germline, CDR1 is SEHNR, CDR2 FQNEAQ (reference sequence). Trimming removed 8 bases at V and 0 bases at J, with 16 bases between. The CDR3 loop reads CASGLGTTMNTEAFF. DNA of the CDR3: TGTGCCAGCGGCCTGGGGACAACCATGAACACTGAAGCTTTCTTT.

V is TRBV7-3 and J is TRBJ2-7, with 9 bases that match TRBD2. The CDR3 has 17 amino acids. The ends lost 0 bases at V and 6 bases at J; junction bases unmatched: 12. Germline CDR1 SGHTA, CDR2 FQGTGA. This CDR3 reads CASSLTGSAGGPFEQYF. The CDR3 DNA reads as TGTGCCAGCAGCTTAACAGGGTCGGCGGGAGGGCCGTTCGAGCAGTACTTC.

The chain joins TRBV20-1 to TRBJ1-5; 7 bases map to TRBD1. This CDR3 has 14 amino acids. V lost 3 bases and J lost 5; bases outside the gene matches: 7. CDR1 is DFQATT, CDR2 SNEGSKA, per germline (reference sequence). The chain's CDR3 is CSASSQGIDQPQHF. The CDR3 bases are TGCAGTGCTAGTTCACAGGGGATAGATCAGCCCCAGCATTTT.

The rearrangement uses TRBV29-1 and TRBJ2-3, with D possibly matching TRBD1 (7 bases). CDR1 and CDR2 from the germline V gene are SQVTM and ANQGSEA. The CDR3 consists of 15 residues. V was trimmed by 1 base and J by 4 bases, leaving 15 bases between them. Written as DNA, the CDR3 is TGCAGCGTTGAAGGGCAGGGGGGTCTTTCAGATACGCAGTATTTT. It translates to CSVEGQGGLSDTQYF.

The rearrangement joins TRBV7-8 to TRBJ1-2; 9 nucleotides agree with TRBD1. CDR1 is SGHVS and CDR2 is FQNEAQ in the germline V gene. There are 16 residues in the CDR3. After removal of 5 bases from V and 7 bases from J, the junction contained 14 bases not matched to a gene. The CDR3 loop is CASSRLGAGQGSGYTF. The CDR3 DNA is TGTGCCAGCAGCCGTTTGGGGGCGGGACAGGGATCTGGCTACACCTTC.

The chain combines TRBV18 with TRBJ1-1; a possible D gene is TRBD1 (6 bases). The germline CDR1 and CDR2 sequences are KGHSH and LQKENI. There are 17 residues in the CDR3. Trimming removed 1 base at V and 4 bases at J, with 19 bases between. This chain's CDR3 is CASSPRGQGTGPTEAFF. The CDR3 DNA reads TGTGCCAGCTCACCACGGGGCCAGGGGACTGGACCCACTGAAGCTTTCTTT. Together with reference TRBV18 and TRBJ1-1, the CDR3 gives the full variable domain: NAGVMQNPRHLVRRRGQEARLRCSPMKGHSHVYWYRQLPEEGLKFMVYLQKENIIDESGMPKERFSAEFPKEGPSILRIQQVVRGDSAAYFCASSPRGQGTGPTEAFFGQGTRLTVV.

The chain has TRBV19 and TRBJ2-7; maybe TRBD2 (5 bases). This CDR3 has 13 residues. Per germline, CDR1 LNHDA and CDR2 SQIVND (reference sequence). Trimming cost V 8 bases and J 1 base, with 12 bases left between them. CDR3 nucleotides: TGTGCCAGTGCCGACTGGACTTCCTACGAGCAGTACTTC. This sequence encodes CASADWTSYEQYF.

The rearrangement links TRBV2 to TRBJ2-1; 9 positions agree with TRBD2. V lost 3 bases and J lost 2; bases outside the gene matches: 11. The germline gives CDR1 SNHLY, CDR2 FYNNEI. This CDR3 spans 18 amino acids. The CDR3 here is CASSEVLSLAGTYNEQFF. The CDR3 nucleotides are TGTGCCAGCAGTGAGGTTTTGTCGCTAGCGGGGACCTACAATGAGCAGTTCTTC.

The rearrangement uses TRBV9 and TRBJ1-1; weak D call: TRBD1 (5 bases). Germline V gene sequence: CDR1 SGDLS, CDR2 YYNGEE. V was cut by 1 base and J by 3 bases, with 16 bases left in between. The CDR3 is 16 residues long. DNA for the CDR3: TGTGCCAGCAGCGTACCTCCGTTCGGGGCCGACACTGAAGCTTTCTTT. This codes for CASSVPPFGADTEAFF.

This clone appeared a single time. V gene TRBV23-1 combines with J gene TRBJ1-2; possibly TRBD1 for D (5 bases). TRBV23-1 is given ORF status, its function remaining uncertain. V shed 8 bases and J shed 5 bases, with 24 bases lying between them. The CDR3 has 16 residues. Here the CDR3 reads CASGPGPSTPIYGYTF. CDR3 bases: TGCGCCAGCGGGCCGGGACCGTCGACTCCGATTTATGGCTACACCTTC.

This clone occurred a few times. V and J are TRBV2 and TRBJ1-1; D unclear. CDR3 size: 13 residues. Trimming removed 4 bases from V and 1 base from J, with 7 bases in between. Germline V gene lookup returns CDR1 SNHLY and CDR2 FYNNEI. The CDR3 region is CASSVNWNTEAFF. CDR3 DNA: TGTGCCAGCAGTGTAAATTGGAACACTGAAGCTTTCTTT.

V is TRBV9 and J is TRBJ2-2, with 9 bases lining up with TRBD1. Germline V gives CDR1 SGDLS, CDR2 YYNGEE. V dropped 4 bases and J dropped 4; count of bases not matched to a gene: 2. The CDR3 is 14 residues long. CDR3 residues: CASSQDRGTGELFF. The DNA for the CDR3 is TGTGCCAGCAGCCAGGACAGGGGCACCGGGGAGCTGTTTTTT.

The chain has TRBV20-1 and TRBJ1-1; D ambiguous. Germline V lookup: CDR1 DFQATT, CDR2 SNEGSKA (reference sequence). CDR3 length equals 11 residues. V dropped 3 bases and J dropped 8 bases, with 10 bases sitting between them. CDR3 sequence (DNA): TGCAGTGCTAGTCTAGTCGTCGAAGCTTTCTTT. The encoded protein is CSASLVVEAFF.

The chain joins TRBV7-9 to TRBJ1-1; no definite D call. The CDR3 is 12 amino acids. Germline V gene sequence: CDR1 SEHNR, CDR2 FQNEAQ (reference sequence). V was cut by 1 base and J by 3 bases, with 3 bases left in between. This CDR3 is CASSLVDTEAFF. The CDR3 nucleotides are TGTGCCAGCAGCTTAGTTGACACTGAAGCTTTCTTT.

This chain links TRBV2 with TRBJ2-3, with D tentatively TRBD1 (5 bases). The CDR3 runs 15 residues. Germline CDR1 and CDR2: SNHLY and FYNNEI. Trimming pared 4 bases from V and 3 bases from J, leaving 14 bases between. The CDR3 protein is CASSGRQGGTDTQYF. As DNA, the CDR3 is TGTGCCAGCAGTGGCCGGCAGGGCGGAACAGATACGCAGTATTTT.